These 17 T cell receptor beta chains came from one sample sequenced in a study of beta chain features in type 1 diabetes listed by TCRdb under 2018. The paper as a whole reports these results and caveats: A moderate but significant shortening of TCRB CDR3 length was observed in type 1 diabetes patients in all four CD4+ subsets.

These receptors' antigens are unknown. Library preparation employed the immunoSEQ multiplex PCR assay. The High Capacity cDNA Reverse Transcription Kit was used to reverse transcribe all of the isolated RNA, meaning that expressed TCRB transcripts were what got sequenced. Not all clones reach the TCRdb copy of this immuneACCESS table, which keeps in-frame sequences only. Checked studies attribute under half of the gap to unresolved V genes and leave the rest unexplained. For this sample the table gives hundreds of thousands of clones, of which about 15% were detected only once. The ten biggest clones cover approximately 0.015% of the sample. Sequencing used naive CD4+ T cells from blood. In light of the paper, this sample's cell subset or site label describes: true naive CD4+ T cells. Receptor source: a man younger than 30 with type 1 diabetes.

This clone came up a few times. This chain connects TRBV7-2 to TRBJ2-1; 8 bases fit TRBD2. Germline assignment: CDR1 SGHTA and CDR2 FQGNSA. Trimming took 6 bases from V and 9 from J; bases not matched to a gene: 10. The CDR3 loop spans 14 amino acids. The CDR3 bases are TGTGCCAGCAGGGCAGCGGGGGTGACCGGTGAGCAGTTCTTC. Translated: CASRAAGVTGEQFF.

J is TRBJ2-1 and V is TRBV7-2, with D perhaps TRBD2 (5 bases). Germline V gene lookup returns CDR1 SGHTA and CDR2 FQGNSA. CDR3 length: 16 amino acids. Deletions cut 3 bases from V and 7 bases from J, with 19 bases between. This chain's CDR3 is CASSFRAGPGVNEQFF. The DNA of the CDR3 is TGTGCCAGCAGCTTCCGCGCGGGTCCTGGCGTGAATGAGCAGTTCTTC.

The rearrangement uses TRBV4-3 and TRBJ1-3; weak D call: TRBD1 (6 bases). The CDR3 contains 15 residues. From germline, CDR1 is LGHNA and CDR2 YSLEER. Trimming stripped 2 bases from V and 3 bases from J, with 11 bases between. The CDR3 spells CASSQLTGIGNTIYF. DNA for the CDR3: TGCGCCAGCAGCCAATTAACAGGGATTGGAAACACCATATATTTT.

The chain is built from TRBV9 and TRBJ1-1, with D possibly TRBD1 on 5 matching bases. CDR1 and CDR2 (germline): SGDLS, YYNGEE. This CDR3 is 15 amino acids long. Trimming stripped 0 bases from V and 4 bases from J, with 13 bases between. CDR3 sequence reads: CASSVGGREGTEAFF. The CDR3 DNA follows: TGTGCCAGCAGCGTAGGCGGCAGGGAGGGCACTGAAGCTTTCTTT.

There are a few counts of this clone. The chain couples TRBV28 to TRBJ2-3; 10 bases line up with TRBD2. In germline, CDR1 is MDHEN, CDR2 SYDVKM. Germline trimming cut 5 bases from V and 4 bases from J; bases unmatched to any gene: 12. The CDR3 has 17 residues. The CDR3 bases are TGTGCCAGCAGTCCCTTGGGTCTAGCGGGAGAGGCAGATACGCAGTATTTT. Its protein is CASSPLGLAGEADTQYF. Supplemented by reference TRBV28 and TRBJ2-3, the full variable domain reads DVKVTQSSRYLVKRTGEKVFLECVQDMDHENMFWYRQDPGLGLRLIYFSYDVKMKEKGDIPEGYSVSREKKERFSLILESASTNQTSMYLCASSPLGLAGEADTQYFGPGTRLTVL.

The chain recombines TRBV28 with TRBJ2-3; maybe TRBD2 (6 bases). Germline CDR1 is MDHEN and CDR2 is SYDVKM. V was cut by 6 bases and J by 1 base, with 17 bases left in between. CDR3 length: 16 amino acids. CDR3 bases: TGTGCCAGCAGCCATTATGCCGGGGGTCGCACAGATACGCAGTATTTT. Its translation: CASSHYAGGRTDTQYF.

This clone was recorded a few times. CDR3 nucleotide sequence: TGTGCCAGCACTTATACCCTCGGGGACTATGGCTACACCTTC. Its translation is CASTYTLGDYGYTF. The V gene is TRBV6-5, the J gene TRBJ1-2; D gene uncertain. V dropped 7 bases and J dropped 3 bases, with 15 bases sitting between them. The CDR3 loop spans 14 amino acids. From germline, CDR1 is MNHEY and CDR2 SVGAGI.

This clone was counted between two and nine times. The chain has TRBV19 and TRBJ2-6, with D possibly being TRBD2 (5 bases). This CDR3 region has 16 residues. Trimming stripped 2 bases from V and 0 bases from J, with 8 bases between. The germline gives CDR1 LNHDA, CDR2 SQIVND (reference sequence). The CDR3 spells CASSIRGSSGANVLTF. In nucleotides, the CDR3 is TGTGCCAGTAGTATAAGAGGGAGCTCTGGGGCCAACGTCCTGACTTTC.

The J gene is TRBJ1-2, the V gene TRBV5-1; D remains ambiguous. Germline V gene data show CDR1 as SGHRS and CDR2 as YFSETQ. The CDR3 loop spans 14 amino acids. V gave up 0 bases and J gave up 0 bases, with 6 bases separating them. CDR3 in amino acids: CASSLGIANYGYTF. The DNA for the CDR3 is TGCGCCAGCAGCTTGGGTATAGCTAACTATGGCTACACCTTC.

Written as DNA, the CDR3 is TGTGCCAGCAGCTTAACAAGCGGGGAGACTTACAATGAGCAGTTCTTC. This encodes CASSLTSGETYNEQFF. The V and J genes are TRBV7-6 and TRBJ2-1; 7 bases are a match to TRBD2. The J segment lost 4 bases and the V segment lost 2 bases, leaving 8 bases of the junction unmatched. Per germline, CDR1 SGHVS and CDR2 FNYEAQ. CDR3 length: 16 residues.

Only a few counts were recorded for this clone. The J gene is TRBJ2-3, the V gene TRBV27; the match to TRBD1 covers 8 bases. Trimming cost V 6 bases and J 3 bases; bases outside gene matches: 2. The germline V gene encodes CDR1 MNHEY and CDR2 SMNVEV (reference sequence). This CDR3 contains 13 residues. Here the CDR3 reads CASSRQGTDTQYF. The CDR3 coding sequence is TGTGCCAGCAGCCGACAGGGGACAGATACGCAGTATTTT.

Written as DNA, the CDR3 is TGTGCCAGCAGGTCCTTGGCGGCTTACTCCTACGAGCAGTACTTC. It yields the protein CASRSLAAYSYEQYF. The chain couples TRBV28 to TRBJ2-7, with D unclear. V was cut by 6 bases and J by 0 bases, with 15 bases left in between. Germline V gene lookup returns CDR1 MDHEN and CDR2 SYDVKM. The CDR3 consists of 15 residues.

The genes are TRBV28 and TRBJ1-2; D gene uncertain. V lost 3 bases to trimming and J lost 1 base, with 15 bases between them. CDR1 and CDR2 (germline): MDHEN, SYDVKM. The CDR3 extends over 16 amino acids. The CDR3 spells CASSFNAGQINYGYTF. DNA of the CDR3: TGTGCCAGCAGTTTCAATGCAGGCCAGATTAACTATGGCTACACCTTC.

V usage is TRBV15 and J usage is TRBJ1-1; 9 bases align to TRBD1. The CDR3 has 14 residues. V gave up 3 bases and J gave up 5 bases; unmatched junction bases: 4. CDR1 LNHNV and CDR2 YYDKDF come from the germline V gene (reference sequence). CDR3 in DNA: TGTGCCACCAGCAGGGACAGGGGATCAACTGAAGCTTTCTTT. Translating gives CATSRDRGSTEAFF.

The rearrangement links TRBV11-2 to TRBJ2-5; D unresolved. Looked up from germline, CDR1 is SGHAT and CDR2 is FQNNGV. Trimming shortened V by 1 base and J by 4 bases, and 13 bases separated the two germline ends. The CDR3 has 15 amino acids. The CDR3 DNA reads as TGTGCCAGCAGCTTAGGGCTCGCTAGGTCAGAGACCCAGTACTTC. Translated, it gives CASSLGLARSETQYF.

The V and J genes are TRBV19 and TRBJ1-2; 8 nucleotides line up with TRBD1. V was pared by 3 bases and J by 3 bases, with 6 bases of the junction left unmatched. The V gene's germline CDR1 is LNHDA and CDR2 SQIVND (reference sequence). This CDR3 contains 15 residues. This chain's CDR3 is CASSIDRGHDYGYTF. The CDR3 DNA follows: TGTGCCAGTAGTATTGACAGGGGACACGACTATGGCTACACCTTC.

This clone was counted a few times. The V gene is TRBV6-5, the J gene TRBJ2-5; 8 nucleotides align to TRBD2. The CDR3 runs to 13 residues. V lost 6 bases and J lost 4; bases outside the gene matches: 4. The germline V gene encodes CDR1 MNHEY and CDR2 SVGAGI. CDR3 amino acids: CASRYLAGETQYF. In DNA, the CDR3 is TGTGCCAGCAGATATCTAGCGGGAGAGACCCAGTACTTC.